This is a list of T cell receptor beta chains from one sample in a study of T cell responses to AZD1222 COVID-19 vaccine. This table comes from immunoSEQ multiplex PCR, and its TCRdb copy is limited to in-frame clones, with some not included. Of some 150,000 clones in the sample, 88% were seen once. Sequencing was performed on peripheral blood, taken 28 days after the second AZD1222 dose. The receptor source for this set is an adult who received the AZD1222 COVID-19 vaccine. Both conserved end residues are part of each CDR3. The D gene is left open where the match is weak. Some rows have no size entry. The others give once, few or many, or a class for an expanded clone.

clone size: -
V gene: TRBV10-3
J gene: TRBJ2-7
D gene: TRBD1
CDR3 protein: CAISEPRTGGGEQYF
CDR3 DNA: TGTGCCATCAGTGAGCCACGGACAGGGGGTGGCGAGCAGTACTTC

clone size: -
V gene: TRBV4-1
J gene: TRBJ2-2
D gene: -
CDR3 protein: CASSQDRVSGELFF
CDR3 DNA: TGCGCCAGCAGCCAAGATAGGGTTTCCGGGGAGCTGTTTTTT

clone size: -
V gene: TRBV25-1
J gene: TRBJ1-1
D gene: -
CDR3 protein: CASRSTRAFF
CDR3 DNA: TGTGCCAGCAGGAGCACAAGGGCTTTCTTT

clone size: -
V gene: TRBV19
J gene: TRBJ2-3
D gene: TRBD2
CDR3 protein: CASSIDGPRGLAADTQYF
CDR3 DNA: TGTGCCAGTAGTATAGATGGCCCCCGGGGACTAGCGGCAGATACGCAGTATTTT

clone size: -
V gene: TRBV7-3
J gene: TRBJ1-2
D gene: -
CDR3 protein: CASSHQAQGYTF
CDR3 DNA: TGTGCCAGCAGCCACCAAGCACAAGGCTACACCTTC

clone size: once
V gene: TRBV3-1/TRBV3-2
J gene: TRBJ1-1
D gene: -
CDR3 protein: CASSQAGGGTEAFF
CDR3 DNA: TGTGCCAGCAGCCAAGCGGGGGGAGGGACTGAAGCTTTCTTT

clone size: -
V gene: TRBV7-8
J gene: TRBJ2-1
D gene: -
CDR3 protein: CASSYDSGLEQFF
CDR3 DNA: TGTGCCAGCAGCTACGATAGCGGCCTTGAGCAGTTCTTC

clone size: -
V gene: TRBV6-6
J gene: TRBJ1-5
D gene: -
CDR3 protein: CASSYNGQPQHF
CDR3 DNA: TGTGCCAGCAGTTACAACGGACAGCCCCAGCATTTT

clone size: -
V gene: TRBV10-3
J gene: TRBJ2-1
D gene: TRBD1
CDR3 protein: CAISGDRDNEQFF
CDR3 DNA: TGTGCCATCAGTGGGGACAGGGACAATGAGCAGTTCTTC

clone size: once
V gene: TRBV7-8
J gene: TRBJ1-2
D gene: -
CDR3 protein: CASSLVGQTNYGYTF
CDR3 DNA: TGTGCCAGCAGCTTAGTTGGGCAGACAAACTATGGCTACACCTTC

clone size: -
V gene: TRBV5-4
J gene: TRBJ1-2
D gene: -
CDR3 protein: CASSAGTTGYTF
CDR3 DNA: TGTGCCAGCAGCGCCGGGACAACTGGCTACACCTTC

clone size: once
V gene: TRBV10-3
J gene: TRBJ2-7
D gene: TRBD2
CDR3 protein: CATSAGAGVKEQYF
CDR3 DNA: TGTGCCACCTCCGCCGGCGCGGGAGTTAAAGAGCAGTACTTC

clone size: -
V gene: TRBV2
J gene: TRBJ1-2
D gene: -
CDR3 protein: CASRRVVGYTF
CDR3 DNA: TGTGCCAGCAGGAGGGTCGTTGGCTACACCTTC

clone size: -
V gene: TRBV6-2/TRBV6-3
J gene: TRBJ2-5
D gene: TRBD2
CDR3 protein: CASSYFSGGETQYF
CDR3 DNA: TGTGCCAGCAGTTACTTTAGCGGGGGAGAGACCCAGTACTTC

clone size: -
V gene: TRBV30
J gene: TRBJ1-2
D gene: -
CDR3 protein: CAWREVGQGNLGYTF
CDR3 DNA: TGTGCCTGGAGGGAAGTAGGCCAGGGGAATCTGGGCTACACCTTC

clone size: -
V gene: TRBV10-1
J gene: TRBJ2-3
D gene: -
CDR3 protein: CASSEGQGLADTQYF
CDR3 DNA: TGCGCCAGCAGTGAGGGTCAGGGGCTAGCGGATACGCAGTATTTT

clone size: -
V gene: TRBV28
J gene: TRBJ1-6
D gene: -
CDR3 protein: CATLNAESNSPLHF
CDR3 DNA: TGTGCCACCCTTAACGCAGAGTCTAATTCACCCCTCCACTTT

clone size: -
V gene: TRBV27
J gene: TRBJ2-3
D gene: -
CDR3 protein: CASSRPGTKTDTQYF
CDR3 DNA: TGTGCCAGCAGCCGTCCCGGGACGAAGACAGATACGCAGTATTTT

clone size: -
V gene: TRBV5-1
J gene: TRBJ2-5
D gene: -
CDR3 protein: CASSPVASQETQYF
CDR3 DNA: TGCGCCAGCAGCCCGGTGGCTAGCCAAGAGACCCAGTACTTC

clone size: few
V gene: TRBV28
J gene: TRBJ2-3
D gene: -
CDR3 protein: CASSGGRDTQYF
CDR3 DNA: TGTGCCAGCAGTGGAGGGAGGGATACGCAGTATTTT

clone size: -
V gene: TRBV11-2
J gene: TRBJ1-1
D gene: -
CDR3 protein: CASSLGRWNTEAFF
CDR3 DNA: TGTGCCAGCAGCTTAGGCCGCTGGAACACTGAAGCTTTCTTT

clone size: -
V gene: TRBV5-1
J gene: TRBJ2-1
D gene: -
CDR3 protein: CASSLAAGIPYNEQFF
CDR3 DNA: TGCGCCAGCAGCTTGGCCGCAGGGATCCCTTACAATGAGCAGTTCTTC

clone size: -
V gene: TRBV28
J gene: TRBJ2-1
D gene: -
CDR3 protein: CASTVPPGEQFF
CDR3 DNA: TGTGCCAGCACCGTCCCTCCGGGTGAGCAGTTCTTC

clone size: -
V gene: TRBV27
J gene: TRBJ1-5
D gene: -
CDR3 protein: CASSLSRSWDQPQHF
CDR3 DNA: TGTGCCAGCAGTCTTAGCAGATCTTGGGATCAGCCCCAGCATTTT

clone size: -
V gene: TRBV7-9
J gene: TRBJ1-4
D gene: TRBD1
CDR3 protein: CASSETGVQEKLFF
CDR3 DNA: TGTGCCAGCAGCGAAACAGGGGTTCAGGAAAAACTGTTTTTT

clone size: -
V gene: TRBV7-2
J gene: TRBJ2-7
D gene: TRBD2
CDR3 protein: CASSVLAGGAGYEQYF
CDR3 DNA: TGTGCCAGCAGCGTTCTAGCGGGAGGAGCCGGTTACGAGCAGTACTTC

clone size: -
V gene: TRBV2
J gene: TRBJ2-1
D gene: -
CDR3 protein: CACRSRSLINEQFF
CDR3 DNA: TGTGCCTGCCGCTCCAGGAGCCTCATCAATGAGCAGTTCTTC

clone size: once
V gene: TRBV5-1
J gene: TRBJ2-5
D gene: -
CDR3 protein: CASSAGLSLQETQYF
CDR3 DNA: TGCGCCAGCAGCGCGGGACTCTCACTACAAGAGACCCAGTACTTC

clone size: -
V gene: TRBV6-5
J gene: TRBJ2-5
D gene: -
CDR3 protein: CASSYLAGAETQYF
CDR3 DNA: TGTGCCAGCAGTTACCTGGCAGGGGCCGAGACCCAGTACTTC

clone size: -
V gene: TRBV9
J gene: TRBJ2-3
D gene: -
CDR3 protein: CASSGQVNTDTQYF
CDR3 DNA: TGTGCCAGCAGCGGACAGGTTAATACAGATACGCAGTATTTT

clone size: -
V gene: TRBV5-8
J gene: TRBJ2-5
D gene: TRBD2
CDR3 protein: CASSLGTSGPKETQYF
CDR3 DNA: TGTGCCAGCAGCTTGGGAACTAGCGGGCCAAAAGAGACCCAGTACTTC

clone size: -
V gene: TRBV7-9
J gene: TRBJ1-1
D gene: -
CDR3 protein: CASSLGGNPEAFF
CDR3 DNA: TGTGCCAGCAGCTTAGGAGGGAACCCTGAAGCTTTCTTT

clone size: -
V gene: TRBV6-1
J gene: TRBJ2-3
D gene: -
CDR3 protein: CASSERSPPGPLQDTQYF
CDR3 DNA: TGTGCCAGCAGTGAGCGGTCCCCCCCGGGACCGCTCCAGGATACGCAGTATTTT

clone size: -
V gene: TRBV27
J gene: TRBJ1-5
D gene: -
CDR3 protein: CASRPGGGRNNQPQHF
CDR3 DNA: TGTGCCAGCAGGCCGGGTGGGGGGCGGAACAATCAGCCCCAGCATTTT